This T cell receptor beta chain was captured by sequencing in a study of CD8+CD57+ T cells in acquired aplastic anemia. Study-wide results and caveats: Patients and controls were found to share more than 25 CD8+ CDR3 sequences. Patients showed no significant difference from controls in CD8+ Simpson's diversity.

Genomic DNA, the template, was used for profiling of the TCR beta VDJ and CDR3. TCRdb re-called the reads through MiXCR, storing one row per CDR3 protein. The data contain just over 400,000 distinct CDR3 sequences, around 72% of them singletons. The CDR3 length is 12 residues. V dropped 6 bases and J dropped 5; count of bases not matched to a gene: 4. Germline V gives CDR1 ENHRY, CDR2 SYGVKD. In the case of this clonotype: Its target is unknown.

The rearrangement uses TRBV10-3 and TRBJ2-7; TRBD1 agrees at 7 bases. The sequencing input was sorted CD4+, CD8+, or CD8+CD57+ T cells (not recorded which) from PBMCs. The TCR was taken from a human donor in good health, serving as a control. CDR3 coding DNA: TGTGCCATCAGCCGGACAGGAGACGAGCAGTACTTC. Its protein product is CAISRTGDEQYF.